These 5 T cell receptor beta chains originate from one sample sequenced in a study of graft-versus-host responses after intestinal transplantation. Some clones are missing from TCRdb's copy, which holds only in-frame ones; the method was immunoSEQ multiplex PCR. The sample carries roughly 90,000 clones, 91% recorded once. These receptors have no known antigen. The source was unstimulated CD4+ T cells sorted from spleen or lymph node cells, collected before transplant. These receptors were taken from a human donor who was the organ donor for an intestinal transplant.

As for this clone: The same CDR3 arises from other DNA sequences in this sample as well. J is TRBJ2-3 and V is TRBV5-1; 7 nucleotides align to TRBD2. Germline lookup yields CDR1 SGHRS and CDR2 YFSETQ. J was trimmed by 7 bases and V by 0 bases; bases with no gene match: 2. The CDR3 sequence is 13 residues long. CDR3 nucleotides: TGCGCCAGCAGCTTGGGACTAGCTAATACGCAGTATTTT. Translation gives CASSLGLANTQYF.

V and J are TRBV19 and TRBJ2-2, with D perhaps TRBD1 (6 bases). Germline assignment: CDR1 LNHDA and CDR2 SQIVND (reference sequence). There are 17 residues in the CDR3. Trimming pared 1 base from V and 0 bases from J, leaving 12 bases between. The CDR3 DNA reads as TGTGCCAGTAGTATAGGACAGGAACCATCGAACACCGGGGAGCTGTTTTTT. It encodes CASSIGQEPSNTGELFF.

CDR3 coding DNA: TGCGCCAGCGGCCCCGGGACAGGGGGTGGGACTAATGAAAAACTGTTTTTT. This sequence encodes CASGPGTGGGTNEKLFF. The chain recombines TRBV5-1 with TRBJ1-4; 11 bases are shared with TRBD1. The CDR3 extends over 17 amino acids. Germline trimming cut 7 bases from V and 2 bases from J; bases unmatched to any gene: 10. The germline CDR1 and CDR2 sequences are SGHRS and YFSETQ.

The chain has TRBV30 and TRBJ1-2; 9 positions match TRBD1. The CDR3 contains 16 residues. CDR1 GTSNPN and CDR2 SVGIG come from the germline V gene (reference sequence). Germline trimming cut 3 bases from V and 4 bases from J; bases unmatched to any gene: 12. CDR3 residues: CAWRGTGRGLGYGYTF. In nucleotides, the CDR3 is TGTGCCTGGAGGGGGACAGGGAGAGGGCTAGGCTATGGCTACACCTTC.

This sequence joins TRBV11-3 and TRBJ1-1; TRBD1 is a possible D gene (5 bases). V lost 1 base and J lost 4, with 19 bases in between. The CDR3 contains 17 residues. In germline, CDR1 is SGHNT, CDR2 YENEEA. The CDR3 DNA is TGTGCCAGCAGCTTAGGCGGGGCGAGGCCCCGGAGCACTGAAGCTTTCTTT. Translated, it gives CASSLGGARPRSTEAFF.